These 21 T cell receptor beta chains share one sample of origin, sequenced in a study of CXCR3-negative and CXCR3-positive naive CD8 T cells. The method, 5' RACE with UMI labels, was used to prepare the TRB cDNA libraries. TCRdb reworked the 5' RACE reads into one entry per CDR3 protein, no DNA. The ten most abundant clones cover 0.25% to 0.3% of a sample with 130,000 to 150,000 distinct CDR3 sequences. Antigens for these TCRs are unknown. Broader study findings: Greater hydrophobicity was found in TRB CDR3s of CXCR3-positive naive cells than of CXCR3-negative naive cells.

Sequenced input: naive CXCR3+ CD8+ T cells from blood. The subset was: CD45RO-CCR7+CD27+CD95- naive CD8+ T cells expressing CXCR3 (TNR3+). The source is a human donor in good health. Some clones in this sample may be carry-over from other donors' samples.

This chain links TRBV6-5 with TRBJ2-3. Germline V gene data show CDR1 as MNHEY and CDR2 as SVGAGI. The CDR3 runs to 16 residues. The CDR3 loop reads CASSYSNRGITDTQYF.

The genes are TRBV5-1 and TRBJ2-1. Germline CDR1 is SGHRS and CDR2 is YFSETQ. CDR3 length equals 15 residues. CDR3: CASRETGGSHNEQFF.

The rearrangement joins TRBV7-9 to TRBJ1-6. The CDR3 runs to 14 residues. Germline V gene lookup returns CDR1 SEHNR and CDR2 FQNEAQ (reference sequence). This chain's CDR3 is CASSLGDYNSPLHF.

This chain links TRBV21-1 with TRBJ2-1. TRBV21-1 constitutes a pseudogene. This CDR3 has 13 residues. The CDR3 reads CASSKHRRNEQFF.

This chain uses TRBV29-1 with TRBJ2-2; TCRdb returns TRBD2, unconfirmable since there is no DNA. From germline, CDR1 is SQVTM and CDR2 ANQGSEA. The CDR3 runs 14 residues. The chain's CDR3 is CSVAGDSETGELFF.

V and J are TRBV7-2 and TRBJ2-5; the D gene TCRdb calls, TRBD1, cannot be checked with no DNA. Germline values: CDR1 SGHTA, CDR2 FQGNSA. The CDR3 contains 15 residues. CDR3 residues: CASSLAGQGRETQYF.

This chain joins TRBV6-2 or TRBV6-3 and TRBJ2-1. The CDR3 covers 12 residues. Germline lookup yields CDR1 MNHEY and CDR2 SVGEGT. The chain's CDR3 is CASSYGGYEQFF.

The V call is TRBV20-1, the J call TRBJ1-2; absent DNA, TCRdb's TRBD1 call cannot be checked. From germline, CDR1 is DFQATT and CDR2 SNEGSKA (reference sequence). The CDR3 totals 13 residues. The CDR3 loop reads CSATSDREYGYTF.

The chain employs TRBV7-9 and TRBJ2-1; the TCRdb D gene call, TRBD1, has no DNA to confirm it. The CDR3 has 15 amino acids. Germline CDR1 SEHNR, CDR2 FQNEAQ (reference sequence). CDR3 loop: CASSTTGGSYNEQFF.

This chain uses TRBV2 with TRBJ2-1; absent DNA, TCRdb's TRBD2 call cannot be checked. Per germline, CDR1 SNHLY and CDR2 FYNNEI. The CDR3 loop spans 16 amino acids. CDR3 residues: CASSEDGLAAEDEQFF. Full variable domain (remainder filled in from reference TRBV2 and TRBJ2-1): EPEVTQTPSHQVTQMGQEVILRCVPISNHLYFYWYRQILGQKVEFLVSFYNNEISEKSEIFDDQFSVERPDGSNFTLKIRSTKLEDSAMYFCASSEDGLAAEDEQFFGPGTRLTVL.

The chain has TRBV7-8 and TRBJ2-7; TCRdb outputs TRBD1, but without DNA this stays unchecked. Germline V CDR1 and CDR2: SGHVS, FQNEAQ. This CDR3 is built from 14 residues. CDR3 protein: CASSLQGTTYEQYF.

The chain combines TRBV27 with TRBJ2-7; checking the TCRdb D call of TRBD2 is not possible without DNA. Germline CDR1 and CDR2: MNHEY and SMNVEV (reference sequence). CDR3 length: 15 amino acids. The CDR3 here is CASRGAGTSGYEQYF.

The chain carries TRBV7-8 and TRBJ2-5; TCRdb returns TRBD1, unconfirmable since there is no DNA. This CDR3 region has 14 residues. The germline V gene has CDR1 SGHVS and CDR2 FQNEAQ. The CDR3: CASSFPGSGETQYF.

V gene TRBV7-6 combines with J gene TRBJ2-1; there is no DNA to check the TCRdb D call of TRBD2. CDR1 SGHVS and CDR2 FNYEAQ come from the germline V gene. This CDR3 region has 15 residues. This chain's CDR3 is CASRALAGPGDEQFF.

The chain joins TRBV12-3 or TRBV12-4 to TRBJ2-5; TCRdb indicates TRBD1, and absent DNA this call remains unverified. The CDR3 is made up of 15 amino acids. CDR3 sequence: CASRRWGDQQETQYF.

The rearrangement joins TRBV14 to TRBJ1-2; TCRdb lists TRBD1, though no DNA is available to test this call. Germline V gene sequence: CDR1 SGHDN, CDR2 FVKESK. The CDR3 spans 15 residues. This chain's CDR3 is CASSQESSGAYGYTF. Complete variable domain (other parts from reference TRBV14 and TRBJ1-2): EAGVTQFPSHSVIEKGQTVTLRCDPISGHDNLYWYRRVMGKEIKFLLHFVKESKQDESGMPNNRFLAERTGGTYSTLKVQPAELEDSGVYFCASSQESSGAYGYTFGSGTRLTVV.

The CDR3 region is CASSTPGGLHTEAFF. V and J are TRBV5-1 and TRBJ1-1; the D call of TRBD1 rests on TCRdb alone, since no DNA is present to check it. The germline CDR1 and CDR2 sequences are SGHRS and YFSETQ. The CDR3 sequence is 15 residues long.

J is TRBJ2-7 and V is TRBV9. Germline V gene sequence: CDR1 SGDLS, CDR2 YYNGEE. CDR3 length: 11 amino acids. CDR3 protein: CASSVGDEQYF.

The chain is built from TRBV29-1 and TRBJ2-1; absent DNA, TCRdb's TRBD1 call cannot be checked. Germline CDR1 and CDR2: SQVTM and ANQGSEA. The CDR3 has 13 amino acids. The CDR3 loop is CSVELLTGAHTFF.

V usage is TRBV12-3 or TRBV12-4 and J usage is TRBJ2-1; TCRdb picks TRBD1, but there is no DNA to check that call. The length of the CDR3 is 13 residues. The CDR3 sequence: CASWDWGAEEQFF.

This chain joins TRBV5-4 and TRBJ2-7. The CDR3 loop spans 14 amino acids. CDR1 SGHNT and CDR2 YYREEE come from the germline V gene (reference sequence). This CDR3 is CASSLGGTAYEQYF.